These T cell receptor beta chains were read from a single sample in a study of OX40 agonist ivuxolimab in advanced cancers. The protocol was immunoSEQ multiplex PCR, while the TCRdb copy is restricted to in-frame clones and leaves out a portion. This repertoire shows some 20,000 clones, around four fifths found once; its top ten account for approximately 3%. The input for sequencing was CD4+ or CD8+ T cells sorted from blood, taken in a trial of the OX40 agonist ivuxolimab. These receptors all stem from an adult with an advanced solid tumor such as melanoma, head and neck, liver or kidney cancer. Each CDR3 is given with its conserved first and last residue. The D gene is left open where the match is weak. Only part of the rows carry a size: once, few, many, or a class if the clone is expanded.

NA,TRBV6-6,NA,CASSTGFGNTIYF
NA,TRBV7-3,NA,CASSPGTRGETQYF
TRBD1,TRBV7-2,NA,CASSQGVGKTQYF
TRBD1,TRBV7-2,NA,CASSPPDRQNTGELFF
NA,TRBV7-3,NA,CASSFGAQETQYF
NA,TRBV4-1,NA,CASSQGAGLKYGYTF
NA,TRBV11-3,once,CASSFSTNTEAFF
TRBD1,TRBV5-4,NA,CASSLRTGGPEAFF
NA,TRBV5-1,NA,CASTPAGGQFFSEAFF
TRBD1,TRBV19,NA,CASRGGDRGQETQYF
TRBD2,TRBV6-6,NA,CASVSGREGPYNEQFF
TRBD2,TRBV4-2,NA,CASSRERDLSKYEQYF
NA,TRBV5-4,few,CASSLRGFGANVLTF
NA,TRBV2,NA,CASSEDSLAAYEQYF
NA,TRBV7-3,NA,CASSLMRGPGTEAFF
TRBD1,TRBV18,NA,CASSGGQVSNQPQHF
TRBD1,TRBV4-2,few,CASSRGTVINTEAFF
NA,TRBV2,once,CVSSRVGVNTEAFF
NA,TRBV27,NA,CASSRSQGGNQPQHF
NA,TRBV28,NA,CASSSLGLASLAKNIQYF